This T cell receptor beta chain was retrieved from a study of CD8+CD57+ T cells in acquired aplastic anemia. This clonotype was counted many times. The antigen remains undetermined. Study results and limitations: Controls and patients did not differ significantly in CD8+ Simpson's diversity.

The CDR3 contains 13 residues. V gave up 0 bases and J gave up 2 bases, with 3 bases separating them. Germline V CDR1 and CDR2: SGHRS, YFSETQ. The template used for profiling TCR beta VDJ and CDR3 was genomic DNA. Via MiXCR, TCRdb re-called the reads, giving one row per CDR3 protein. Of about 180,000 distinct CDR3 sequences listed, approximately 49% are singletons. This chain uses TRBV5-1 with TRBJ2-1; D remains unclear. The sequenced sample was sorted CD4+, CD8+, or CD8+CD57+ T cells (not recorded which) from PBMCs. This sequence originates from a human donor in good health. CDR3 region: CASSLDTYNEQFF. CDR3 DNA sequence: TGCGCCAGCAGCTTGGACACCTACAATGAGCAGTTCTTC.